A selection of T cell receptor beta chains follows, all from one sample in a study of blood T cell repertoires in COVID-19. The method was immunoSEQ multiplex PCR; TCRdb's version includes in-frame clones alone and lacks a portion of them. The repertoire holds some 150,000 clones, over 60% seen once, with approximately 5% in the top ten. Sample: peripheral blood. Every receptor here comes from a woman of 80 years or more with active or convalescent COVID-19. Both conserved end residues are part of each CDR3. The D gene is left open where the match is weak. Some rows have no size entry. The others give once, few or many, or a class for an expanded clone.

j_gene | abundance | d_gene | v_gene | CDR3aa | CDR3nt
TRBJ1-2 | NA | TRBD1 | TRBV5-1 | CASSRADRAYGYTF | TGCGCCAGCAGCCGGGCGGACAGGGCCTATGGCTACACCTTC
TRBJ2-3 | NA | TRBD2 | TRBV7-2 | CASSLGGGLSTDTQYF | TGTGCCAGCAGCTTGGGCGGGGGACTAAGCACAGATACGCAGTATTTT
TRBJ2-1 | NA | NA | TRBV2 | CASRAGTHYNEQFF | TGTGCCAGCAGAGCCGGGACACACTACAATGAGCAGTTCTTC
TRBJ1-1 | NA | TRBD1 | TRBV12-5 | CASGFGGTGLAFF | TGTGCTAGTGGTTTCGGAGGGACAGGGTTGGCTTTCTTT
TRBJ1-1 | NA | NA | TRBV10-1 | CASSGGAGFEAFF | TGCGCCAGCAGTGGTGGGGCCGGATTTGAAGCTTTCTTT
TRBJ1-2 | NA | NA | TRBV6-1 | CASSEALLTVIGYTF | TGTGCCAGCAGTGAAGCGCTTCTTACTGTGATTGGCTACACCTTC
TRBJ2-5 | NA | TRBD2 | TRBV5-1 | CASSSASGEETQYF | TGCGCCAGCAGCTCGGCTAGCGGGGAAGAGACCCAGTACTTC
TRBJ2-2 | NA | TRBD2 | TRBV25-1 | CASSEERGANTGELFF | TGTGCCAGCAGTGAGGAGCGGGGGGCGAACACCGGGGAGCTGTTTTTT
TRBJ1-2 | NA | NA | TRBV7-3 | CASSPGANYGYTF | TGTGCCAGCAGCCCGGGGGCTAACTATGGCTACACCTTC
TRBJ2-7 | NA | NA | TRBV2 | CASSEVGSRDYEQYF | TGTGCCAGCAGTGAAGTGGGTAGCAGGGACTACGAGCAGTACTTC
TRBJ1-5 | few | TRBD1 | TRBV5-6 | CASTRRGRDQPQHF | TGTGCCAGCACCAGGAGGGGGCGAGATCAGCCCCAGCATTTT
TRBJ2-4 | NA | TRBD2 | TRBV19 | CASSMPLGSGGLAKNIQYF | TGTGCCAGTAGTATGCCCCTGGGTAGCGGGGGATTAGCCAAAAACATTCAGTACTTC
TRBJ2-3 | NA | TRBD2 | TRBV4-3 | CASSQAGTSGGRTDTQYF | TGCGCCAGCAGCCAAGCCGGGACTAGCGGGGGCCGCACAGATACGCAGTATTTT
TRBJ1-1 | NA | NA | TRBV18 | CASSQNRLTQNTEAFF | TGTGCCAGCTCACAGAATAGACTCACCCAGAACACTGAAGCTTTCTTT
TRBJ1-1 | NA | NA | TRBV2 | CASSRRQATLMNTEAFF | TGTGCCAGCTCGCGAAGACAGGCGACATTGATGAACACTGAAGCTTTCTTT
TRBJ1-2 | NA | TRBD1 | TRBV7-8 | CASSLVQGALYGYTF | TGTGCCAGCAGCTTAGTACAGGGGGCCCTCTATGGCTACACCTTC
TRBJ1-5 | NA | NA | TRBV21-1 | CASNTGHGNQPQHF | TGTGCCAGCAACACAGGGCACGGCAATCAGCCCCAGCATTTT
TRBJ1-2 | few | NA | TRBV30 | CAWGKGGAGNGYTF | TGTGCCTGGGGAAAGGGGGGGGCCGGGAATGGCTACACCTTC
TRBJ1-4 | NA | NA | TRBV27 | CASSPTPLESNEKLFF | TGTGCCAGCAGTCCTACCCCGTTAGAATCTAATGAAAAACTGTTTTTT
TRBJ1-1 | NA | TRBD1 | TRBV18 | CASSFDRDTEAFF | TGTGCCAGCTCCTTTGACAGGGACACTGAAGCTTTCTTT
TRBJ2-2 | NA | NA | TRBV19 | CASSRSGDLNTGELFF | TGTGCCAGTAGCAGATCAGGGGACCTGAACACCGGGGAGCTGTTTTTT
TRBJ2-1 | NA | TRBD2 | TRBV7-9 | CASRMERLAGGHSYNEQFF | TGTGCCAGCAGGATGGAACGACTAGCGGGGGGCCACTCCTACAATGAGCAGTTCTTC
TRBJ2-5 | NA | TRBD2 | TRBV6-2/TRBV6-3 | CASSPGGRETQYF | TGTGCCAGCAGTCCGGGGGGGCGCGAGACCCAGTACTTC
TRBJ1-2 | NA | NA | TRBV15 | CATSTTGPYGYTF | TGTGCCACCAGTACGACAGGTCCCTATGGCTACACCTTC
TRBJ1-6 | NA | NA | TRBV30 | CAVAERPGSPLHF | TGTGCCGTCGCGGAGCGGCCGGGGTCACCCCTCCACTTT
TRBJ1-1 | once | TRBD1 | TRBV7-9 | CASSGDLGQGNTEAFF | TGTGCCAGCAGCGGCGACTTGGGACAGGGGAACACTGAAGCTTTCTTT
TRBJ2-7 | NA | TRBD1 | TRBV7-9 | CASSRAGQGSYEQYF | TGTGCCAGCAGTAGGGCGGGACAGGGTTCTTACGAGCAGTACTTC
TRBJ1-1 | NA | NA | TRBV4-1 | CASSQGRGRLGAFF | TGCGCCAGCAGCCAAGGGAGGGGTAGGTTGGGAGCTTTCTTT
TRBJ2-3 | once | NA | TRBV6-1 | CASSEVMGGVTDTQYF | TGTGCCAGCAGTGAAGTAATGGGGGGTGTCACAGATACGCAGTATTTT
TRBJ1-1 | NA | NA | TRBV9 | CASSASGIGTEAFF | TGTGCCAGCAGCGCCTCAGGTATCGGCACTGAAGCTTTCTTT
TRBJ1-3 | NA | TRBD1 | TRBV6-5 | CASSADRAGNTIYF | TGTGCCAGCAGCGCAGACAGGGCTGGAAACACCATATATTTT
TRBJ2-4 | few | NA | TRBV14 | CASSPRLPGLVKNIQYF | TGTGCCAGCAGCCCCCGATTACCAGGGTTGGTCAAAAACATTCAGTACTTC
TRBJ1-2 | NA | NA | TRBV14 | CASSQDRFPRWGYTF | TGTGCCAGCAGCCAAGATCGCTTTCCGAGATGGGGCTACACCTTC
TRBJ2-7 | NA | TRBD2 | TRBV2 | CASSEREGSYEQYF | TGTGCCAGCAGTGAAAGGGAGGGCTCCTACGAGCAGTACTTC
TRBJ1-2 | NA | NA | TRBV2 | CATDRDNYGYTF | TGTGCCACGGACAGAGACAACTATGGCTACACCTTC
TRBJ1-1 | NA | NA | TRBV20-1 | CSASDVGNTEAFF | TGCAGTGCTAGTGACGTCGGGAACACTGAAGCTTTCTTT
TRBJ2-5 | once | NA | TRBV20-1 | CSAGLSWAQYF | TGCAGTGCTGGGCTGAGTTGGGCCCAGTACTTC
TRBJ2-7 | NA | NA | TRBV3-1/TRBV3-2 | CASSQDRGYEQYF | TGTGCCAGCAGCCAAGACAGGGGCTACGAGCAGTACTTC
TRBJ1-1 | NA | NA | TRBV6-2/TRBV6-3 | CASSTGTEAFF | TGTGCCAGCAGCACCGGCACTGAAGCTTTCTTT
TRBJ1-2 | NA | TRBD1 | TRBV2 | CASSDYGQGASGYTF | TGTGCCAGCAGTGACTACGGACAGGGGGCATCTGGCTACACCTTC
TRBJ1-1 | NA | NA | TRBV30 | CASGTKNTEAFF | TGTGCCTCCGGGACTAAGAACACTGAAGCTTTCTTT
TRBJ1-3 | NA | NA | TRBV28 | CASRLGAVSGNTIYF | TGTGCCAGCAGGCTTGGGGCAGTCTCTGGAAACACCATATATTTT
TRBJ2-7 | NA | NA | TRBV3-1/TRBV3-2 | CASSQVAGREQYF | TGTGCCAGCAGCCAAGTGGCGGGGCGCGAGCAGTACTTC
TRBJ2-2 | NA | TRBD2 | TRBV4-1 | CASSQGQAGASFGELFF | TGCGCCAGCAGCCAAGGACAAGCGGGGGCCTCTTTCGGGGAGCTGTTTTTT
TRBJ1-1 | NA | TRBD1 | TRBV19 | CASSIGTANTEAFF | TGTGCCAGTAGTATTGGGACAGCGAACACTGAAGCTTTCTTT
TRBJ2-7 | NA | NA | TRBV5-1 | CASSPLYEQYF | TGCGCCAGCAGCCCCCTCTACGAGCAGTACTTC
TRBJ1-4 | NA | NA | TRBV10-2 | CASNTQGTPNEKLFF | TGCGCCAGCAATACGCAGGGTACGCCTAATGAAAAACTGTTTTTT
TRBJ2-5 | NA | TRBD2 | TRBV3-1/TRBV3-2 | CASSQSSGGARETQYF | TGTGCCAGCAGCCAATCAAGCGGGGGGGCTCGAGAGACCCAGTACTTC
TRBJ1-3 | few | NA | TRBV4-1 | CASSQDRTVGNTIYF | TGCGCCAGCAGCCAAGATCGGACAGTCGGAAACACCATATATTTT
TRBJ1-2 | NA | NA | TRBV3-1/TRBV3-2 | CASSPLGGGSYGYTF | TGTGCCAGCAGCCCACTGGGGGGTGGGAGCTATGGCTACACCTTC
TRBJ1-6 | NA | NA | TRBV7-3 | CASSLGEGNSPLHF | TGTGCCAGCAGCTTAGGAGAGGGTAATTCACCCCTCCACTTT
TRBJ1-4 | NA | NA | TRBV19 | CASSIRTATNEKLFF | TGTGCCAGTAGTATTCGGACAGCAACTAATGAAAAACTGTTTTTT
TRBJ2-2 | NA | NA | TRBV9 | CASSPEVWQTNTGELFF | TGTGCCAGCAGCCCAGAGGTTTGGCAGACGAACACCGGGGAGCTGTTTTTT
TRBJ2-7 | few | NA | TRBV7-9 | CASSSSPTGSSYEQYF | TGTGCCAGCAGCTCATCACCCACCGGGAGCTCCTACGAGCAGTACTTC
TRBJ2-2 | NA | NA | TRBV5-1 | CASSLVTAGELFF | TGCGCCAGCAGCTTGGTTACTGCCGGGGAGCTGTTTTTT
TRBJ1-6 | NA | NA | TRBV9 | CASGEDGGGYDSPLHF | TGTGCCAGCGGCGAGGATGGCGGGGGGTATGATTCACCCCTCCACTTT
TRBJ2-1 | NA | TRBD1 | TRBV25-1 | CASSEFGTGKDNEQFF | TGTGCCAGCAGTGAATTTGGGACAGGAAAGGACAATGAGCAGTTCTTC
TRBJ2-1 | NA | NA | TRBV6-5 | CASSPLGGYNEQFF | TGTGCCAGCAGCCCCTTAGGGGGCTACAATGAGCAGTTCTTC
TRBJ2-5 | NA | NA | TRBV7-2 | CASSPLQGVEETQYF | TGTGCCAGCAGCCCCCTCCAGGGCGTGGAAGAGACCCAGTACTTC
TRBJ1-1 | NA | NA | TRBV6-5 | CASRAPGSLEAFF | TGTGCCAGCAGAGCGCCAGGGTCACTTGAAGCTTTCTTT